This section outlines one TCR beta chain sequence together with its context. These data come from a study of OX40 agonist ivuxolimab in advanced cancers. Libraries were prepared by immunoSEQ multiplex PCR; TCRdb keeps only in-frame clonotypes and omits some of them. The sample includes about 100,000 clones, more than 75% of them seen just once. The CDR3 sequence is 16 residues long. Germline V CDR1 and CDR2: SQVTM, ANQGSEA. This material consisted of CD4+ or CD8+ T cells sorted from blood, taken in a trial of the OX40 agonist ivuxolimab. This TCR came from an adult with an advanced solid tumor such as melanoma, head and neck, liver or kidney cancer. The genes are TRBV29-1 and TRBJ2-7, with 8 bases that match TRBD1. The CDR3 loop reads CLSLWVWDRSSYEQYF. The CDR3 bases are TGCCTCTCCCTGTGGGTGTGGGACAGGAGCTCCTACGAGCAGTACTTC.